One and the same sample provided the 29 T cell receptor beta chains below, sequenced in a study of control samples from healthy donors and cancer patients. The method was immunoSEQ multiplex PCR; TCRdb's version includes in-frame clones alone and lacks a portion of them. Of about 67,000 clones listed, 70% to 90% are singletons. Sequenced material: PBMCs. The receptors were gathered from a woman aged 45-60 years with head and neck cancer.

V is TRBV9 and J is TRBJ2-5, with TRBD2 identical over 11 bases. CDR1 is SGDLS and CDR2 is YYNGEE in the germline V gene. The CDR3 is made up of 16 amino acids. V lost 0 bases, J lost 5 bases, and 6 bases stayed unmatched. The DNA of the CDR3 is TGTGCCAGCAGCGTAGGGCTAGCGGGGGGCAGGGAGACCCAGTACTTC. This encodes CASSVGLAGGRETQYF.

The chain joins TRBV28 to TRBJ1-2; 9 nucleotides match TRBD1. Germline lookup yields CDR1 MDHEN and CDR2 SYDVKM. The CDR3 consists of 14 residues. Unmatched junction bases numbered 8, after V lost 6 bases and J lost 6 bases. CDR3 in amino acids: CASSRGQGRDGYTF. As DNA, the CDR3 is TGTGCCAGCAGCCGGGGACAGGGCCGGGATGGCTACACCTTC.

The chain combines TRBV27 with TRBJ2-1; maybe TRBD2 (6 bases). Per the germline V gene, CDR1 is MNHEY and CDR2 is SMNVEV (reference sequence). The CDR3 runs 18 residues. Deletions cut 0 bases from V and 6 bases from J, with 21 bases between. CDR3 DNA: TGTGCCAGCAGTTTATCGGGATTGGGACTGCTGGGTGGCAATGAGCAGTTCTTC. It codes for CASSLSGLGLLGGNEQFF.

V gene TRBV2 combines with J gene TRBJ1-1; possibly TRBD1 for D (6 bases). Germline V gene data show CDR1 as SNHLY and CDR2 as FYNNEI. This CDR3 is 13 amino acids long. Trimming left V 6 bases short and J 4 bases short, with 12 bases between. Here the CDR3 DNA reads TGTGCCAGCAGCGTTGGACAGCCCACTGAAGCTTTCTTT. Encoded protein: CASSVGQPTEAFF.

The chain uses TRBV28 and TRBJ2-7, with unresolved D. Germline CDR1 and CDR2: MDHEN and SYDVKM. V shed 5 bases and J shed 0 bases, with 14 bases lying between them. The CDR3 length is 15 residues. CDR3: CASSLGPGDSYEQYF. The DNA for the CDR3 is TGTGCCAGCAGTCTCGGGCCAGGAGACTCCTACGAGCAGTACTTC.

In this sample, this clone turned up a few times. The V call is TRBV28, the J call TRBJ2-3; 9 positions match TRBD2. CDR3 length: 16 amino acids. The ends lost 2 bases at V and 1 base at J; junction bases unmatched: 4. The V gene's germline CDR1 is MDHEN and CDR2 SYDVKM. The CDR3 reads CASSLRGGGGTDTQYF. The DNA of the CDR3 is TGTGCCAGCAGTTTACGGGGCGGGGGGGGCACAGATACGCAGTATTTT.

CDR3 in amino acids: CASRPQPTGELFF. The CDR3 coding sequence is TGTGCCAGCAGACCGCAGCCCACCGGGGAGCTGTTTTTT. V is TRBV7-2 and J is TRBJ2-2; D is unclear. CDR1 is SGHTA, CDR2 FQGNSA, per germline. The CDR3 has 13 residues. Between the trimmed V and J ends, which lost 6 bases and 4 bases, there was a span of 9 bases.

V is TRBV30 and J is TRBJ1-1; 7 bases agree with TRBD1. Looked up from germline, CDR1 is GTSNPN and CDR2 is SVGIG (reference sequence). J lost 4 bases, V lost 3 bases, and 5 bases had no gene match. CDR3 length: 13 amino acids. The CDR3 here is CAWSGTVITEAFF. The DNA of the CDR3 is TGTGCCTGGAGCGGGACAGTAATCACTGAAGCTTTCTTT.

This rearrangement joins TRBV10-1 to TRBJ2-7; D possibly corresponds to TRBD1 (6 bases). The CDR3 contains 16 residues. Germline loops: CDR1 WNHNN, CDR2 SYGVQD (reference sequence). Trimming removed 7 bases from V and 6 bases from J, with 25 bases in between. This CDR3 reads CASTYTGMSWCSEQYF. As DNA, the CDR3 is TGCGCCAGCACCTATACAGGGATGAGCTGGTGTAGCGAGCAGTACTTC.

This clone was counted once. This chain joins TRBV4-2 and TRBJ2-1; TRBD2 matches 7 bases. The CDR3 sequence is 14 residues long. Germline trimming cut 4 bases from V and 5 bases from J; bases unmatched to any gene: 5. Germline V gene lookup returns CDR1 LGHNA and CDR2 YNFKEQ. CDR3 protein: CASSREGPNNEQFF. CDR3 coding DNA: TGTGCCAGCAGCCGGGAGGGACCCAACAATGAGCAGTTCTTC.

V is TRBV6-6 and J is TRBJ1-1; perhaps TRBD1 as D (6 bases). The germline V gene has CDR1 MNHNY and CDR2 SVGAGI (reference sequence). The CDR3 extends over 14 amino acids. The V gene lost 7 bases and the J gene lost 1 base, with 13 bases spanning the gap. The CDR3 region has the DNA TGTGCCAGCACCTTAAAGGGGGGGAACACTGAAGCTTTCTTT. This codes for CASTLKGGNTEAFF.

The chain's CDR3 is CASSFDPISGANVLTF. The DNA for the CDR3 is TGTGCCAGCAGCTTTGACCCTATCTCTGGGGCCAACGTCCTGACTTTC. V and J are TRBV5-5 and TRBJ2-6; D ambiguous. Trimming stripped 2 bases from V and 0 bases from J, with 9 bases between. The CDR3 spans 16 residues. CDR1 SGHKS and CDR2 YYEKEE come from the germline V gene (reference sequence).

The J gene is TRBJ2-5, the V gene TRBV12-3 or TRBV12-4; D is unclear. V was shortened by 1 base and J by 4 bases, with 7 bases between the two germline ends. This CDR3 has 13 residues. CDR3 DNA sequence: TGTGCCAGCAGTTTAGGAAGCCGAGAGACCCAGTACTTC. Its protein is CASSLGSRETQYF.

V and J are TRBV29-1 and TRBJ2-5; D is uncertain. Between the trimmed V and J ends, which lost 5 bases and 0 bases, there was a span of 13 bases. Per the germline V gene, CDR1 is SQVTM and CDR2 is ANQGSEA. The CDR3 has 14 residues. The CDR3 nucleotides read TGCAGCGTTCCGACCCTCTCGTACCAAGAGACCCAGTACTTC. Amino acids: CSVPTLSYQETQYF.

This chain uses TRBV4-1 with TRBJ2-7; 8 bases are a match to TRBD1. V lost 2 bases and J lost 2; bases outside the gene matches: 8. CDR1 is MGHRA and CDR2 is YSYEKL in the germline V gene. The CDR3 loop spans 16 amino acids. The CDR3, as DNA: TGCGCCAGCAGCCAAATTCCCGGGACAGGTGCCTACGAGCAGTACTTC. Translated: CASSQIPGTGAYEQYF.

The rearrangement links TRBV2 to TRBJ1-2; D unresolved. CDR1 SNHLY and CDR2 FYNNEI come from the germline V gene. The CDR3 contains 14 residues. Trimming removed 4 bases at V and 4 bases at J, with 13 bases between. DNA of the CDR3: TGTGCCAGCAGTGGCAACGGGCTTTCCTATGGCTACACCTTC. This translates into CASSGNGLSYGYTF.

The chain employs TRBV18 and TRBJ1-1; D remains unclear. Germline V gives CDR1 KGHSH, CDR2 LQKENI. The CDR3 loop spans 12 amino acids. V lost 3 bases and J lost 7, with 9 bases in between. In nucleotides, the CDR3 is TGTGCCAGCTCACCTCGCGACATTGAAGCTTTCTTT. This translates into CASSPRDIEAFF.

Here the CDR3 reads CASRPRLTEAFF. CDR3 DNA: TGTGCCAGCAGACCCCGGCTCACTGAAGCTTTCTTT. V gene TRBV12-3 or TRBV12-4 combines with J gene TRBJ1-1, with no clear D. This CDR3 has 12 amino acids. The V gene lost 6 bases and the J gene lost 4 bases, with 9 bases spanning the gap.

The genes are TRBV7-9 and TRBJ2-1; TRBD1 agrees at 9 bases. The CDR3 covers 15 residues. V shed 6 bases and J 4 bases; nucleotides not matched to a gene: 7. The germline CDR1 and CDR2 sequences are SEHNR and FQNEAQ (reference sequence). The CDR3 sequence: CASSPDRGFYNEQFF. CDR3 bases: TGTGCCAGCAGTCCGGACAGGGGATTTTACAATGAGCAGTTCTTC.

This chain uses TRBV7-9 with TRBJ1-2; D gene unclear. The CDR3 consists of 11 residues. Per the germline V gene, CDR1 is SEHNR and CDR2 is FQNEAQ (reference sequence). Trimming took 5 bases from V and 6 from J, leaving 7 bases between them. CDR3 in DNA: TGTGCCAGCAGCCCCCTCGATGGCTACACCTTC. This translates into CASSPLDGYTF.

This clone occurred a few times. This chain links TRBV11-2 with TRBJ2-5, with D perhaps matching TRBD1 (8 bases). Trimming removed 5 bases at V and 5 bases at J, with 18 bases between. From germline, CDR1 is SGHAT and CDR2 FQNNGV. The CDR3 extends over 15 amino acids. CDR3 amino acids: CASSPGQGGWETQYF. The CDR3 nucleotides read TGTGCCAGCAGCCCTGGACAGGGAGGGTGGGAGACCCAGTACTTC. The variable domain in full, with the rest retrieved from reference TRBV11-2 and TRBJ2-5, is EAGVAQSPRYKIIEKRQSVAFWCNPISGHATLYWYQQILGQGPKLLIQFQNNGVVDDSQLPKDRFSAERLKGVDSTLKIQPAKLEDSAVYLCASSPGQGGWETQYFGPGTRLLVL.

This rearrangement joins TRBV7-2 to TRBJ1-5, with D maybe TRBD1 (5 bases). Looked up from germline, CDR1 is SGHTA and CDR2 is FQGNSA. V lost 3 bases, J lost 3 bases, and 12 bases lay in between. The CDR3 loop spans 15 amino acids. The CDR3 sequence: CASSFTTVDNQPQHF. The CDR3 DNA is TGTGCCAGCAGCTTTACGACAGTTGACAATCAGCCCCAGCATTTT.

This rearrangement joins TRBV19 to TRBJ1-1; D might be TRBD1 (6 bases). Germline V lookup: CDR1 LNHDA, CDR2 SQIVND (reference sequence). The CDR3 has 14 amino acids. V lost 5 bases to trimming and J lost 0 bases, with 10 bases between them. Here the CDR3 DNA reads TGTGCCAGTAGTCGGGGGCTATTGAACACTGAAGCTTTCTTT. This encodes CASSRGLLNTEAFF.

V usage is TRBV28 and J usage is TRBJ1-5, with 8 bases identical to TRBD1. V lost 5 bases, J lost 7 bases, and 4 bases stayed unmatched. The CDR3 extends over 13 amino acids. Germline CDR1 is MDHEN and CDR2 is SYDVKM. The CDR3 DNA sequence: TGTGCCAGCAGTCCCCGGACAGGGCAGCCCCAGCATTTT. It encodes CASSPRTGQPQHF.

Only a few counts were recorded for this clone. The chain has TRBV10-1 and TRBJ2-7; D unclear. V lost 3 bases and J lost 5, with 11 bases in between. The CDR3 length is 13 residues. The germline V gene has CDR1 WNHNN and CDR2 SYGVQD (reference sequence). The CDR3 nucleotides are TGCGCCAGCAGTGAAGGGCACTTCGACGAGCAGTACTTC. Protein product: CASSEGHFDEQYF.

This clone was seen a handful of times. Compared with germline, one end of the junction differs, possibly owing to a read error. V is TRBV28 and J is TRBJ2-7; D call uncertain. This CDR3 is built from 11 residues. Germline values: CDR1 MDHEN, CDR2 SYDVKM. Written as DNA, the CDR3 is TGTGCCAGCAGCTTATTGAGGGAGCAGTACTTC. Its protein is CASSLLREQYF.

V and J are TRBV7-8 and TRBJ2-1; 10 bases align to TRBD2. This CDR3 contains 18 residues. Germline V gene data show CDR1 as SGHVS and CDR2 as FQNEAQ. V shed 0 bases, J shed 9 bases, and the junction held 14 bases outside the gene matches. The CDR3 DNA reads TGTGCCAGCAGCTTAGCAAGCGGGGGGGCCTGGATCAACGGTGAGCAGTTCTTC. Residues: CASSLASGGAWINGEQFF.

This sequence joins TRBV2 and TRBJ1-6; TRBD1 might be the D (5 bases). Trimming left V 6 bases short and J 10 bases short, with 7 bases between. The CDR3 runs to 11 residues. Germline assignment: CDR1 SNHLY and CDR2 FYNNEI. The CDR3 DNA follows: TGTGCCAGCAGGTGGGGGTCACCCCTCCACTTT. It codes for CASRWGSPLHF.

The chain carries TRBV2 and TRBJ2-5; 8 nucleotides agree with TRBD2. The CDR3 loop spans 17 amino acids. CDR1 and CDR2 from the germline V gene are SNHLY and FYNNEI. Losses at the gene ends were 2 bases for V and 4 bases for J; bases not matched to a gene: 12. DNA of the CDR3: TGTGCCAGCAGTGAAAACCCCCCGCGGACTAGCTCAGAGACCCAGTACTTC. Translation: CASSENPPRTSSETQYF. Complete variable domain (other parts from reference TRBV2 and TRBJ2-5): EPEVTQTPSHQVTQMGQEVILRCVPISNHLYFYWYRQILGQKVEFLVSFYNNEISEKSEIFDDQFSVERPDGSNFTLKIRSTKLEDSAMYFCASSENPPRTSSETQYFGPGTRLLVL.